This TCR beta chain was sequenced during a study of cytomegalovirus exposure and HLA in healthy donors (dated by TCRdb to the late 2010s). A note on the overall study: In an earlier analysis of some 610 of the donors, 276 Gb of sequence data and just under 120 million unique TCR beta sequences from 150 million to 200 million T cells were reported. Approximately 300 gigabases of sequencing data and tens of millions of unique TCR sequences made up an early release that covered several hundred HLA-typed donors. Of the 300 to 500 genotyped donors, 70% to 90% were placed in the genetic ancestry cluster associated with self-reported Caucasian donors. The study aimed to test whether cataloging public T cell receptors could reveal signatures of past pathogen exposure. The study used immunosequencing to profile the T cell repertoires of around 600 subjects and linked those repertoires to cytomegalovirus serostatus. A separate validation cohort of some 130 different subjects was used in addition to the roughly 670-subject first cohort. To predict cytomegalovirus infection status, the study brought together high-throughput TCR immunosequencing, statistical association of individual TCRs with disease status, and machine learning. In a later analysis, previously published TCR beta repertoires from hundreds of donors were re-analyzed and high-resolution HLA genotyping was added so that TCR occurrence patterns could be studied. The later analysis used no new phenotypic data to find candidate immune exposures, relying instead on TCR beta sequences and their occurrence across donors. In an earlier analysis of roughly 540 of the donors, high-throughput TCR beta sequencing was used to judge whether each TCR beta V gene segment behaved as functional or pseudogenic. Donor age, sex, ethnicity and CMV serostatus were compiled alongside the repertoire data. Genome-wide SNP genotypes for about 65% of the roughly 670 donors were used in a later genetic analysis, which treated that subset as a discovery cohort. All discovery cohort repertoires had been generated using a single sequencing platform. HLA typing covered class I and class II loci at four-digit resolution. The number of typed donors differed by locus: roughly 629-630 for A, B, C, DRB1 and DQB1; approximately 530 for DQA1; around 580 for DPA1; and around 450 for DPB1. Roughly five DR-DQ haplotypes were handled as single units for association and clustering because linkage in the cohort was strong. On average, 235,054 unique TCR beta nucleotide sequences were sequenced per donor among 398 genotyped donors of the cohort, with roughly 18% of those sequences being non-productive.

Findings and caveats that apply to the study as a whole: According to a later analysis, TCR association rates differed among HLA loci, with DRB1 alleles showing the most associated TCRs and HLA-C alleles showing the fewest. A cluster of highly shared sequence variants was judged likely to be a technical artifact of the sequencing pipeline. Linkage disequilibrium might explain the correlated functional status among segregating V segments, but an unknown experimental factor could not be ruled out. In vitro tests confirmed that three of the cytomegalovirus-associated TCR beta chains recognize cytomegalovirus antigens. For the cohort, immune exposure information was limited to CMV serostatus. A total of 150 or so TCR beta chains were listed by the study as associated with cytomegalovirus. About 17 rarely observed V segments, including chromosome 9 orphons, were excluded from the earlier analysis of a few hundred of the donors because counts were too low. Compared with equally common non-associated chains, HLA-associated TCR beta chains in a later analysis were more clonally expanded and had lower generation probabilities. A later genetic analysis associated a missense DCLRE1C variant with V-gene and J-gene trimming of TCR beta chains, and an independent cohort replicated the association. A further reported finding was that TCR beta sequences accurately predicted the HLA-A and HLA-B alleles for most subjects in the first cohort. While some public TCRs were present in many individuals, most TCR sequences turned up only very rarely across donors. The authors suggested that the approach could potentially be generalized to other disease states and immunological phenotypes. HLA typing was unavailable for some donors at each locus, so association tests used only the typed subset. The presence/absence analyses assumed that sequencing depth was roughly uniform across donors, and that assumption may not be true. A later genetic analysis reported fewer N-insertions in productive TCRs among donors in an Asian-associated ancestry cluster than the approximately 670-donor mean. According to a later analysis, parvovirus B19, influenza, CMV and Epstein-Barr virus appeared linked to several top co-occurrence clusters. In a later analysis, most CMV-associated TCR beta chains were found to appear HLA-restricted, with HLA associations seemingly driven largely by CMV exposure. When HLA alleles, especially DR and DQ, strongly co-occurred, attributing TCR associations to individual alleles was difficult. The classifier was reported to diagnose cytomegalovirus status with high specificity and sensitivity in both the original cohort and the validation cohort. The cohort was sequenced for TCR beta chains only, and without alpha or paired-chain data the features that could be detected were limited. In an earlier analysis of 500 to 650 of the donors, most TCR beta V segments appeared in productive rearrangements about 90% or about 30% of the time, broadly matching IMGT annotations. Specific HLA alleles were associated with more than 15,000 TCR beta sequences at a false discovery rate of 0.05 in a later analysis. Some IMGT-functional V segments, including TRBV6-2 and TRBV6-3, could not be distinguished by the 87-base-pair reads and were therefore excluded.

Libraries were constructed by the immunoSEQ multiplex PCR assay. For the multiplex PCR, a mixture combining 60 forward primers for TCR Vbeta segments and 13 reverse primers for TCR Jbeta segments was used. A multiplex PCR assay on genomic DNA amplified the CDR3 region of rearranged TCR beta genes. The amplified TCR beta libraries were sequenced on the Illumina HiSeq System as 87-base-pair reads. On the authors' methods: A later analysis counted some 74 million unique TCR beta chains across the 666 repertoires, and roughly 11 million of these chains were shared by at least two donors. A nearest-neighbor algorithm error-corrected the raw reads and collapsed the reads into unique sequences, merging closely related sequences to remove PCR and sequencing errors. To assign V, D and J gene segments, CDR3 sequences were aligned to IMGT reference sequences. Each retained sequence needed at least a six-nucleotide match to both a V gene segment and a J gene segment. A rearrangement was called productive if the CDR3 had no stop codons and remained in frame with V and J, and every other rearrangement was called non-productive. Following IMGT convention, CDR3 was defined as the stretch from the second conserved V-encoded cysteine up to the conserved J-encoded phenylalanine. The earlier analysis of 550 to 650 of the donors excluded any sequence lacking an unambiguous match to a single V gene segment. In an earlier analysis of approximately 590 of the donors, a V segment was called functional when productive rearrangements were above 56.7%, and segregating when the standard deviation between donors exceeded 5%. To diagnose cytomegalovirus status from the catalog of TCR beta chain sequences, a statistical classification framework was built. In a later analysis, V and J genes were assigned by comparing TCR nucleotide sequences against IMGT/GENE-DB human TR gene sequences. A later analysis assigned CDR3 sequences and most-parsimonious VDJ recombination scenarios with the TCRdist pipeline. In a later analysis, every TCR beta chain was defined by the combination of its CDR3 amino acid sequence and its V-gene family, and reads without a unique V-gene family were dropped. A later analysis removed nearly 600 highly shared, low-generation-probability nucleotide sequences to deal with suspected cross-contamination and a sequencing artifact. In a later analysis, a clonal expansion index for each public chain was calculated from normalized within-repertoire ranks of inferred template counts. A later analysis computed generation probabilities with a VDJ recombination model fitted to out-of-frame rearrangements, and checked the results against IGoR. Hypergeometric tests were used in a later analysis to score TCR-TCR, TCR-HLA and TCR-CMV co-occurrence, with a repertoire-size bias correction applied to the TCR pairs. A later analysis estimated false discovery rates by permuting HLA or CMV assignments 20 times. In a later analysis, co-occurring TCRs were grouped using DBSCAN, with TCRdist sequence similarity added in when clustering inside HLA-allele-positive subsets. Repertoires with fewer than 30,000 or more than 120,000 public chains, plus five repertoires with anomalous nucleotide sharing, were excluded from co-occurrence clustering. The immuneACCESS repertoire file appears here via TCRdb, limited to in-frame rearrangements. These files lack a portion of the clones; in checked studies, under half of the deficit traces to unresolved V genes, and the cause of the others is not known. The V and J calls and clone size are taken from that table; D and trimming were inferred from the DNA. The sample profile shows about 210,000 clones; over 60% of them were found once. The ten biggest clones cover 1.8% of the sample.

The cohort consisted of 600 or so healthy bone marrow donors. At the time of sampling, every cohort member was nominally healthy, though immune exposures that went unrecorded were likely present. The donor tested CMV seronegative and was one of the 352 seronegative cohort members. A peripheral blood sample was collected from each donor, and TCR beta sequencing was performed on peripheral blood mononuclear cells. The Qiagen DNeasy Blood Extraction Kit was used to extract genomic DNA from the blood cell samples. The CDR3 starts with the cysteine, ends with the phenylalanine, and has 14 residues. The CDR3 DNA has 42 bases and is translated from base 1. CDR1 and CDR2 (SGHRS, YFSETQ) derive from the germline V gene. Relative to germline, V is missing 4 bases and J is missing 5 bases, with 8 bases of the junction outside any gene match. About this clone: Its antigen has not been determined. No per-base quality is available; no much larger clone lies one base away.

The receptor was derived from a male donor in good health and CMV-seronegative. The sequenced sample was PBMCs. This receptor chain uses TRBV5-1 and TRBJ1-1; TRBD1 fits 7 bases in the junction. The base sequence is TGCGCCAGCAGCCAACAGGGGTCTATTACTGAAGCTTTCTTT. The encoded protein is CASSQQGSITEAFF.